This is a list of T cell receptor beta chains from one sample in a study of technical replicates of blood from several donors. The repertoire was sequenced with immunoSEQ multiplex PCR; TCRdb's copy has only in-frame clones and lacks some. The sample yields tens of thousands of clones, 95% seen once. Material: T cells isolated from PBMCs. The receptors were sampled from a human donor in good health. The CDR3 runs from the conserved cysteine through the conserved F or W. The D gene is left open where the match is weak. Only part of the rows carry a size: once, few, many, or a class if the clone is expanded.

cdr3_nt cdr3_aa clone_size j_call v_call d_call
TGCGCCAGCAGCCAGCCGAGACGTAGCGGGAGGACCACAGATACGCAGTATTTT CASSQPRRSGRTTDTQYF - TRBJ2-3 TRBV4-1 TRBD2
TGTGCCAGCAGACCAGTTATGAACACTGAAGCTTTCTTT CASRPVMNTEAFF - TRBJ1-1 TRBV28 -
TGTGCCAGCAGCCAGGACAGTTCTGGAAACACCATATATTTT CASSQDSSGNTIYF - TRBJ1-3 TRBV2 -
TGTGCCAGCAGCTCCGGGACAGGGGTCGGGGATACGCAGTATTTT CASSSGTGVGDTQYF - TRBJ2-3 TRBV28 TRBD1
TGTGCCAGCAGCGTAGGGGGGCGCACCGTGGACACTGAAGCTTTCTTT CASSVGGRTVDTEAFF - TRBJ1-1 TRBV9 -
TGCGCCAGCAGCCCCCTCAGGGATCTCTACAATGAGCAGTTCTTC CASSPLRDLYNEQFF - TRBJ2-1 TRBV4-1 -
TGTGCCAGCAGCTTAGAACAGGGGGATGAAAAACTGTTTTTT CASSLEQGDEKLFF - TRBJ1-4 TRBV7-9 TRBD1
TGTGCCAGCAGTGAATCTCTAGCCGACCTGGGCGCTGAAGCTTTCTTT CASSESLADLGAEAFF - TRBJ1-1 TRBV6-1 -
TGTGCCATCAGACCGGAGGTTGCCACTGAAGCTTTCTTT CAIRPEVATEAFF - TRBJ1-1 TRBV10-3 -
TGTGCCAGCAGCCTGAGTCGGACAGGGGGCTTGTGGAATGAGCAGTTCTTC CASSLSRTGGLWNEQFF - TRBJ2-1 TRBV7-9 TRBD1
TGTGCCAGCTCACCCCTGGCCCGCCTGGAGCCCCAGCATTTT CASSPLARLEPQHF few TRBJ1-5 TRBV18 -
TGTGCCTGGAGACCGGGACTAGCGGCTCAAGAGACCCAGTACTTC CAWRPGLAAQETQYF - TRBJ2-5 TRBV30 TRBD2
TGCGCCAGCAGCCCTACAGGGGCTGGGGCCAACGTCCTGACTTTC CASSPTGAGANVLTF - TRBJ2-6 TRBV5-1 TRBD1
TGTGCCAGCAGCTTACTTCGCAAGACTAGCGGCAGCTTGGGGGAGACCCAGTACTTC CASSLLRKTSGSLGETQYF - TRBJ2-5 TRBV7-6 TRBD2
TGTGCTAGTGGCTCGGAAGCGGGGAGTGGCACCGGGGAGCTGTTTTTT CASGSEAGSGTGELFF - TRBJ2-2 TRBV12-5 TRBD2
TGTGCCAGCAGTGCTGACACCCGTCCCTACGAGCAGTACTTC CASSADTRPYEQYF - TRBJ2-7 TRBV6-1 -
TGTGCCAGCAGCCCCAAGACAGGGGGCGAAAACGAGCAGTACTTC CASSPKTGGENEQYF - TRBJ2-7 TRBV7-4 TRBD1
TGCGCCAGCAGCTTGGCGGTTTCCACTGAAGCTTTCTTT CASSLAVSTEAFF - TRBJ1-1 TRBV5-1 -
TGCGCCAGCAGAACTAGCGGGGGTCAATACAATGAGCAGTTCTTC CASRTSGGQYNEQFF - TRBJ2-1 TRBV5-1 TRBD2
TGCAGCGCAACCCCAGGGGGCAGGAACTATGGCTACACCTTC CSATPGGRNYGYTF - TRBJ1-2 TRBV29-1 TRBD1
TGTGCCACCAGCAGAGTGGGGGGGGGAATCGAGACCCAGTACTTC CATSRVGGGIETQYF - TRBJ2-5 TRBV15 TRBD2
TGTGCCAGCAGTGGTCTGGACAGGTCTAGCAATCAGCCCCAGCATTTT CASSGLDRSSNQPQHF few TRBJ1-5 TRBV6-1 TRBD1
TGTGCCAGCAGCTTAAATCCAGGGAGGGGGTACGAGCAGTACTTC CASSLNPGRGYEQYF - TRBJ2-7 TRBV7-3 -
TGCGCCAGCGCGCTACACGGGACATTAGACAATGAGCAGTTCTTC CASALHGTLDNEQFF - TRBJ2-1 TRBV5-1 -
TGTGCCAGCACTCGGTTTAATTCACCCCTCCACTTT CASTRFNSPLHF - TRBJ1-6 TRBV28 -
TGTGCCAGCAGCTTCTCTGATCAGGCAGATACGCAGTATTTT CASSFSDQADTQYF - TRBJ2-3 TRBV5-4 -
TGTGCCATCAGTGAGTCTGGACTAGGATCGAGCACCGGGGAGCTGTTTTTT CAISESGLGSSTGELFF - TRBJ2-2 TRBV10-3 TRBD2
TGCGCCAGCAGCTTGTGGACCGGGAGCTCCTACAATGAGCAGTTCTTC CASSLWTGSSYNEQFF - TRBJ2-1 TRBV5-1 -
TGCGCCAGCAGCTTACGGGCTAGCGCAACCTTCGGGGAGCTGTTTTTT CASSLRASATFGELFF once TRBJ2-2 TRBV5-1 -
TGTGCCAGCAGTCAGACAGGGGGATCCTACGAGCAGTACTTC CASSQTGGSYEQYF - TRBJ2-7 TRBV28 TRBD1
TGTGCCAGCAGCCAAGATCCCGAATTTACCGAAGGACTAGCGGGAGTCGATGAGCAGTTCTTC CASSQDPEFTEGLAGVDEQFF - TRBJ2-1 TRBV4-2 TRBD2
TGTGCCACCCGTCTTTCGTCATTAGGAGGGTACACTGAAGCTTTCTTT CATRLSSLGGYTEAFF - TRBJ1-1 TRBV15 -
TGTGCCAGTAGTCCCGAACTAGCGGGGCCTTACGAGCAGTACTTC CASSPELAGPYEQYF - TRBJ2-7 TRBV19 TRBD2
TGTGCCAGCAGTGTCTATACGGGCTATGGCTACACCTTC CASSVYTGYGYTF - TRBJ1-2 TRBV25-1 -
TGTGCCAGCACTCGCCGACTAGCGGGAGTCTGGGAGACCCAGTACTTC CASTRRLAGVWETQYF - TRBJ2-5 TRBV28 TRBD2
TGTGCCACCAGCAGGGAGGGGACTGGGGCCAACGTCCTGACTTTC CATSREGTGANVLTF once TRBJ2-6 TRBV15 -
TGTGCCAGTAGTATACTAGCGGGGTCGAACACCGGGGAGCTGTTTTTT CASSILAGSNTGELFF - TRBJ2-2 TRBV19 TRBD2
TGCAGCAAAACCAGGGGGAATGAGCAGTTCTTC CSKTRGNEQFF - TRBJ2-1 TRBV29-1 TRBD1
TGTGCCAGCGGTCCCGAAACAGGGGGCTACGAGCAGTACTTC CASGPETGGYEQYF - TRBJ2-7 TRBV6-5 TRBD1
TGTGCCAGCAGTTTGCTTGTGCGATCGGATGAGCAGTTCTTC CASSLLVRSDEQFF - TRBJ2-1 TRBV27 -
TGCGCCAGCAGCTTGGGAACAGGGGGCTACGAGCAGTACTTC CASSLGTGGYEQYF - TRBJ2-7 TRBV5-1 TRBD1
TGTGCCAGCTGCTCCAGATCCCCAAACTATGGCTACACCTTC CASCSRSPNYGYTF - TRBJ1-2 TRBV6-5 -
TGTGCCAGTAGTATAACTCCAGGGCTCCAGGGGACTGGGGCCAACGTCCTGACTTTC CASSITPGLQGTGANVLTF - TRBJ2-6 TRBV19 -
TGTGCCAGTAGTATAGGGTACAGGGGGCTTCAGCCCCAGCATTTT CASSIGYRGLQPQHF - TRBJ1-5 TRBV19 TRBD1
TGCGCCAGCAGCTTGGATATATCTAATGAAAAACTGTTTTTT CASSLDISNEKLFF - TRBJ1-4 TRBV5-1 -
TGTGCCACGAGAGACAGGGGTGGCAATCAGCCCCAGCATTTT CATRDRGGNQPQHF - TRBJ1-5 TRBV15 TRBD1
TGTGCCAGCAGGCCCCTGGTCGAGGTGGAGCAGTTCTTC CASRPLVEVEQFF - TRBJ2-1 TRBV11-1 -
TGTGCCAGCAGCCGCTCGGCGGGGAGACAGAGACGGGAAGCTTTCTTT CASSRSAGRQRREAFF once TRBJ1-1 TRBV7-9 -